This T cell receptor (beta chain) comes out of a study of T-cell reconstitution after alpha-beta-depleted transplantation in children. Unique molecular identifiers tagged the TCRbeta library. From the PCR reads, TCRdb called clonotypes with MiXCR, one entry per CDR3 protein. In the table there are around 580,000 distinct CDR3 sequences, 20% to 25% of which are singletons. The CDR3 consists of 16 residues. After removal of 4 bases from V and 11 bases from J, the junction contained 18 bases not matched to a gene. Germline V CDR1 and CDR2: SGHKS, YYEKEE (reference sequence). The sample in question was PBMCs, mostly from graft donor cells, obtained 360 days after TCRalphabeta/CD19-depleted stem cell transplant. This receptor was obtained from a boy younger than two who had a stem cell transplant for acute myeloid leukemia, so the T cells may come from the graft donor. This chain joins TRBV5-5 and TRBJ1-1, with 9 bases lining up with TRBD1. The CDR3 reads CASSMRLSTGGGDAFF. The CDR3, as DNA: TGTGCCAGCAGCATGCGACTTTCGACAGGGGGGGGAGATGCTTTCTTT.